A selection of T cell receptor beta chains follows, all from one sample in a study of cytomegalovirus exposure and HLA in healthy donors. Some clones are missing from TCRdb's copy, which holds only in-frame ones; the method was immunoSEQ multiplex PCR. The repertoire holds 150,000 to 180,000 clones, with roughly 77% as singletons. The sample consisted of PBMCs. The receptors were gathered from a man aged 30-40 years in good health and CMV-seropositive. Each CDR3 is given with its conserved first and last residue. The D gene is left open where the match is weak. Some rows mark clone size as missing; the rest say once, few, many or name a class of expanded clone.

d_call,j_call,clone_size,v_call,cdr3_nt,cdr3_aa
.,TRBJ2-3,.,TRBV13,TGTGCCAGCAGCCACGGACTCGCCCTCACAGATACGCAGTATTTT,CASSHGLALTDTQYF
TRBD2,TRBJ2-3,.,TRBV7-9,TGTGCCAGCAGCTCCTCACCTCTAGCGGGGGTAACAGATACGCAGTATTTT,CASSSSPLAGVTDTQYF
TRBD1,TRBJ2-1,few,TRBV9,TGTGCCAGCAGCGCCCAGGGGACAGGGGTATACAATGAGCAGTTCTTC,CASSAQGTGVYNEQFF
TRBD1,TRBJ1-2,.,TRBV19,TGTGCCAGTAGTATAGCCCAGACAGGGAACTATGGCTACACCTTC,CASSIAQTGNYGYTF
.,TRBJ2-5,.,TRBV11-2,TGTGCCAGCAGCTCCTTGACAGTTAAAGAGACCCAGTACTTC,CASSSLTVKETQYF
TRBD2,TRBJ2-3,.,TRBV5-1,TGCGCCAGCAGCATTAGCGGGGGGGCCGAGGATACGCAGTATTTT,CASSISGGAEDTQYF
.,TRBJ1-5,.,TRBV18,TGTGCCAGCTCGGGGGCCATCCCAGATCAGCCCCAGCATTTT,CASSGAIPDQPQHF
TRBD1,TRBJ1-1,.,TRBV6-1,TGTGCCAGCAGTGCGGGACAGACGAACACTGAAGCTTTCTTT,CASSAGQTNTEAFF
.,TRBJ2-6,.,TRBV27,TGTGCATCCGGGACACCGAGCTCTGGGGCCAACGTCCTGACTTTC,CASGTPSSGANVLTF
.,TRBJ2-2,.,TRBV11-2,TGTGCCCTCGGGGGATCAGCCGGGGAGCTGTTTTTT,CALGGSAGELFF
TRBD1,TRBJ2-6,.,TRBV7-3,TGTGCCAGCAGCTTAGGGACAGGGGCTTCTGGGGCCAACGTCCTGACTTTC,CASSLGTGASGANVLTF
TRBD2,TRBJ2-5,.,TRBV29-1,TGCAGCGTTCTAGGCAGCGGGGGCCACCAAGAGACCCAGTACTTC,CSVLGSGGHQETQYF
.,TRBJ2-2,.,TRBV5-6,TGTGCCAGCAGCTTACCCAGGAGGACCGGGGAGCTGTTTTTT,CASSLPRRTGELFF
.,TRBJ2-5,.,TRBV14,TGTGCCAGCAGCCAAGATGGAAGGGGCATAGAGACCCAGTACTTC,CASSQDGRGIETQYF
TRBD1,TRBJ1-2,.,TRBV11-2,TGTGCCAGCAGCTACATTAAGGCAGGGGGCTATGGCTACACCTTC,CASSYIKAGGYGYTF
TRBD2,TRBJ2-3,.,TRBV5-1,TGCGCCAGCAGCTGGAGCGGGAGTAGAGATACGCAGTATTTT,CASSWSGSRDTQYF
TRBD2,TRBJ2-7,.,TRBV6-5,TGTGCCAGCAGTTACACGCTAGCGGGTTCCTACGAGCAGTACTTC,CASSYTLAGSYEQYF
.,TRBJ1-5,once,TRBV27,TGTGCCAGCAGAAGGCAGGCTTATAGCAATCAGCCCCAGCATTTT,CASRRQAYSNQPQHF
.,TRBJ1-1,.,TRBV7-3,TGTGCCAGCAGCCCTGTGGGGTACAGGGTAAGGGAGAACACTGAAGCTTTCTTT,CASSPVGYRVRENTEAFF
.,TRBJ2-1,.,TRBV19,TGTGCCAGTAGTATAGCGAAGCACAATGAGCAGTTCTTC,CASSIAKHNEQFF
TRBD2,TRBJ2-5,.,TRBV7-8,TGTGCCAGCGGGGAGGGGACCCAGTACTTC,CASGEGTQYF
.,TRBJ1-1,.,TRBV6-5,TGTGCCAGCAGCCAAGATCAGAAAGCTTTCTTT,CASSQDQKAFF
TRBD1,TRBJ1-5,.,TRBV9,TGTGCCAGCAGCGTGGGACAGGGGCTTGGGGACAATCAGCCCCAGCATTTT,CASSVGQGLGDNQPQHF
.,TRBJ2-2,.,TRBV7-9,TGTGCCAGCAGCCCATATGGAGGTTCGAACACCGGGGAGCTGTTTTTT,CASSPYGGSNTGELFF